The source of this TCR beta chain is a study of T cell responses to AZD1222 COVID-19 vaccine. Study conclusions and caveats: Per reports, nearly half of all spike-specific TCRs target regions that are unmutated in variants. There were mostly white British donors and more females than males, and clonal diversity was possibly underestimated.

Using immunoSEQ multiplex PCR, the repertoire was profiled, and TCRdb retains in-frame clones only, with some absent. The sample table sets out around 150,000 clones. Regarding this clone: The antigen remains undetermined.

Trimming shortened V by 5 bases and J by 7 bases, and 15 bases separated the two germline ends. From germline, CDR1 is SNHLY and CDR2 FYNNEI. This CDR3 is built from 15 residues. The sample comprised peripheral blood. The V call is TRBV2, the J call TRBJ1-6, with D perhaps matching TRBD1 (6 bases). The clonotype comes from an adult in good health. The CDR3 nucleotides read TGTGCCAGCAGTCCCCCGACAGGCAGGAATTCACCCCTCCACTTT. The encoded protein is CASSPPTGRNSPLHF.